The clone carrying this T cell receptor (beta chain) was found a few times. The data originate from a study of blood T cell repertoires in COVID-19. Study at large: Acute-phase and convalescent COVID-19 samples originated in the United States, Italy and Spain. T cells, B-cell-depleted T cells, or PBMCs provided the cDNA or gDNA that served as material.

Per germline, CDR1 SGHNT and CDR2 YENEEA. This CDR3 contains 14 residues. V lost 0 bases and J 6 bases, leaving 10 bases between the germline ends. Some clones are missing from TCRdb's copy, which holds only in-frame ones; the method was immunoSEQ multiplex PCR. The repertoire holds almost 250,000 clones, with about 89% as singletons. The clonotype was recovered from a woman aged 55 to 70 who had recovered from COVID-19. The sample taken for sequencing was peripheral blood. The chain joins TRBV11-3 to TRBJ2-3, with D perhaps TRBD2 (5 bases). Here the CDR3 reads CASSLDLGDDTQYF. The CDR3 region has the DNA TGTGCCAGCAGCTTAGATCTGGGAGACGATACGCAGTATTTT.